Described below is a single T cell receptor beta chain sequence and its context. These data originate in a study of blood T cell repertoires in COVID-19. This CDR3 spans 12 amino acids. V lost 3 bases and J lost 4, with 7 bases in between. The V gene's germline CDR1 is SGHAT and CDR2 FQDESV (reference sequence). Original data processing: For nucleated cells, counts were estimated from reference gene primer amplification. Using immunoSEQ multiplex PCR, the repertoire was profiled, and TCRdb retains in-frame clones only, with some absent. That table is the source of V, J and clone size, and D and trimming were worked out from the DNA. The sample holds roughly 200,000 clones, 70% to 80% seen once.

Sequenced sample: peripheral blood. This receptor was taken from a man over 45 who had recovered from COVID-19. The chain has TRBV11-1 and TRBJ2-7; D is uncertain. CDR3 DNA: TGTGCCAGCAGCTTCTCCCGGTACGAGCAGTACTTC. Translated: CASSFSRYEQYF.